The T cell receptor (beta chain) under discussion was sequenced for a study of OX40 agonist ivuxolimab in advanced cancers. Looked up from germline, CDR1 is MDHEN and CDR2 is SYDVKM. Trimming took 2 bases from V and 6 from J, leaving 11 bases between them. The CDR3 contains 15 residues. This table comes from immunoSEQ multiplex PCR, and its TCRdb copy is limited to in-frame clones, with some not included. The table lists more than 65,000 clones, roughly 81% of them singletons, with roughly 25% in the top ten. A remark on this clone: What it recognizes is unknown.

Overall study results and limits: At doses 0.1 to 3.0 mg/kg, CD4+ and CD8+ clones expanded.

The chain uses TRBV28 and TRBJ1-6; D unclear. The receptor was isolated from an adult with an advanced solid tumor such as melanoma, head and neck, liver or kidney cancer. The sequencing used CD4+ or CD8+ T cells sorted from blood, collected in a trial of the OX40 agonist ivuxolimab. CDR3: CASSLPGEGNSPLHF. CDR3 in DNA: TGTGCCAGCAGTTTACCTGGGGAGGGTAATTCACCCCTCCACTTT.